Included here is one T cell receptor beta chain sequence, with context. The record originates from a study of blood T cell repertoires in COVID-19. Study-level background: Samples came from the United States, Italy and Spain, spanning acute and convalescent COVID-19. Sources were T cells, B-cell-depleted T cells, or PBMCs; the material itself was cDNA or gDNA.

Authors' methods: Amplifying reference gene primers gave estimates of nucleated cell counts. The table came from immunoSEQ multiplex PCR; TCRdb's copy has only in-frame clones and leaves some out. Clone size and V and J calls were adopted from that table, with D and trimming inferred from the DNA. The table shows over 150,000 clones, with less than 95% occurring only once. Germline CDR1 and CDR2: MGHRA and YSYEKL. The CDR3 runs to 14 residues. J was trimmed by 10 bases and V by 4 bases; bases with no gene match: 9. V gene TRBV4-1 combines with J gene TRBJ2-1, with 8 nucleotides matching TRBD2. This clonotype was obtained from a man over 45 with acute or convalescent COVID-19. What was sequenced was peripheral blood. CDR3 amino acids: CASSPVVSGGEQFF. CDR3 DNA sequence: TGCGCCAGCAGCCCCGTCGTCAGCGGGGGCGAGCAGTTCTTC.